This T cell receptor beta chain was sequenced in a study of T cell responses to AZD1222 COVID-19 vaccine. The CDR3 is 18 residues long. Trimming took 1 base from V and 4 from J; bases not matched to a gene: 6. Germline V CDR1 and CDR2: LNHNV, YYDKDF (reference sequence). Turning to this clone: Its antigen is as yet unknown.

The study's findings and limits: It should be noted that donors were predominantly white British and more often female, and clonal diversity was possibly underestimated. Repertoire samples came only from after the peak T cell response. Seropositive at baseline were only a handful of AZD1222 recipients. Among spike-specific TCRs, nearly half reportedly target unmutated variant regions.

Sequenced by immunoSEQ multiplex PCR; TCRdb stores in-frame clones only, minus some. The repertoire consists of about 60,000 clones, with roughly 88% occurring once and the leading ten covering approximately 20%. The gene calls are TRBV15 and TRBJ2-1; the match to TRBD2 covers 14 bases. The clonotype comes from an adult in good health. Sample: peripheral blood, taken on day 0 of AZD1222 vaccination. CDR3 DNA: TGTGCCACCAGCAGAGGACAGACTAGCGGGAGGGGGTACAATGAGCAGTTCTTC. As protein: CATSRGQTSGRGYNEQFF.